These 19 T cell receptor beta chains were sequenced from one sample in a study of blood T cell repertoires in COVID-19 (TCRdb year 2020). Libraries came from the immunoSEQ multiplex PCR assay. Not all clones reach the TCRdb copy of this immuneACCESS table, which keeps in-frame sequences only. Checked studies attribute under half of the gap to unresolved V genes and leave the rest unexplained. This sample has 200,000 to 300,000 clones in its table, and approximately 86% of those were observed once. The top ten constitute roughly 5.5% of the sample. Sequencing was performed on peripheral blood. The receptors shown here come from a human donor in a cohort sampled during active COVID-19.

V is TRBV5-1 and J is TRBJ2-7, with 7 bases fitting TRBD1. J gave up 4 bases and V 0 bases, and 7 bases lay outside the gene matches. Germline assignment: CDR1 SGHRS and CDR2 YFSETQ. This CDR3 has 15 amino acids. The CDR3 here is CASSLVGQSSYEQYF. In nucleotides, the CDR3 is TGCGCCAGCAGCTTGGTGGGACAGAGCTCTTACGAGCAGTACTTC.

This clone was observed once. The V gene is TRBV3-1 (or the pseudogene TRBV3-2), the J gene TRBJ1-1, with unresolved D. V lost 0 bases and J lost 6, with 8 bases in between. CDR3 length equals 13 residues. CDR1 LGHDT and CDR2 YNNKEL come from the germline V gene (reference sequence). The CDR3 bases are TGTGCCAGCAGCCAAGAGAGTACTGCTGAAGCTTTCTTT. Translating it yields CASSQESTAEAFF.

The J gene is TRBJ1-1, the V gene TRBV19, with D perhaps TRBD1 (6 bases). Germline V gene lookup returns CDR1 LNHDA and CDR2 SQIVND (reference sequence). The CDR3 is made up of 14 amino acids. V shed 2 bases and J shed 2 bases, with 9 bases lying between them. The CDR3 DNA sequence: TGTGCCAGTAGTATAAGGGGGGGAAACACTGAAGCTTTCTTT. It codes for CASSIRGGNTEAFF.

This clone was recorded only once. The rearrangement joins TRBV30 to TRBJ1-1, with D possibly TRBD1 on 6 matching bases. This CDR3 spans 15 amino acids. Trimming stripped 3 bases from V and 0 bases from J, with 14 bases between. The V gene's germline CDR1 is GTSNPN and CDR2 SVGIG (reference sequence). CDR3 region: CAWSRTASMNTEAFF. The CDR3 DNA sequence: TGTGCCTGGAGCAGGACAGCCTCGATGAACACTGAAGCTTTCTTT.

This clone was recorded a few times. This chain joins TRBV5-1 and TRBJ2-3; TRBD2 is a possible D gene (5 bases). Trimming took off 4 bases at V and 6 bases at J, with 18 bases between the two ends. CDR1 and CDR2 from the germline V gene are SGHRS and YFSETQ. This CDR3 is 15 amino acids long. This chain's CDR3 is CASSPLSAPRDTQYF. CDR3 bases: TGCGCCAGCAGCCCACTTAGCGCCCCCAGGGATACGCAGTATTTT.

The rearrangement joins TRBV28 to TRBJ2-5, with 10 nucleotides matching TRBD2. V dropped 3 bases and J dropped 4; count of bases not matched to a gene: 8. The CDR3 loop spans 16 amino acids. Germline CDR1 MDHEN, CDR2 SYDVKM. The CDR3 reads CASSFVLAGVSETQYF. The CDR3 DNA is TGTGCCAGCAGTTTCGTGCTAGCGGGAGTATCAGAGACCCAGTACTTC.

The genes are TRBV3-1 (or the pseudogene TRBV3-2) and TRBJ2-7; 10 positions match TRBD2. The CDR3 sequence is 16 residues long. Germline CDR1 and CDR2: LGHDT and YNNKEL (reference sequence). Germline trimming cut 1 base from V and 2 bases from J; bases unmatched to any gene: 5. Here the CDR3 DNA reads TGTGCCAGCAGCCAAGGGAAAGCGGGAGGGGCCTACGAGCAGTACTTC. The encoded protein is CASSQGKAGGAYEQYF.

The count of this clone is one. This rearrangement joins TRBV27 to TRBJ2-3, with D possibly matching TRBD2 (5 bases). V was cut by 8 bases and J by 3 bases, with 12 bases left in between. The CDR3 sequence is 13 residues long. Germline CDR1 reads MNHEY; CDR2 reads SMNVEV (reference sequence). Here the CDR3 DNA reads TGTGCCAGCCGGCTCACGGGGACAGATACGCAGTATTTT. Its protein is CASRLTGTDTQYF.

The gene calls are TRBV6-5 and TRBJ1-2, with 10 bases that match TRBD1. From germline, CDR1 is MNHEY and CDR2 SVGAGI. The CDR3 has 14 amino acids. The trim removed 7 bases at V and 5 bases at J, leaving 7 bases unmatched. CDR3 region: CASMMGQGTYGYTF. For the CDR3, the DNA is TGTGCCAGCATGATGGGACAGGGGACTTATGGCTACACCTTC.

Comment on this clone: This CDR3 is also generated by other DNA sequences in the sample. The chain recombines TRBV29-1 with TRBJ1-1; maybe TRBD1 (6 bases). CDR3 length equals 11 residues. Between the trimmed V and J ends, which lost 6 bases and 8 bases, there was a span of 13 bases. Per the germline V gene, CDR1 is SQVTM and CDR2 is ANQGSEA. CDR3 DNA: TGCAGCGTCCGGGGGGGGGCCGAAGCTTTCTTT. This gives the protein CSVRGGAEAFF.

The chain couples TRBV18 to TRBJ1-5; 11 bases fit TRBD1. In germline, CDR1 is KGHSH, CDR2 LQKENI. CDR3 size: 15 residues. With 6 bases clipped from V and 5 bases from J, the junction kept 6 bases outside the gene matches. CDR3 loop: CASSGQGASHQPQHF. In DNA form, the CDR3 reads TGTGCCAGCTCTGGACAGGGGGCTTCGCATCAGCCCCAGCATTTT.

The chain has TRBV19 and TRBJ1-6; D gene unclear. Trimming took 6 bases from V and 13 from J, leaving 16 bases between them. The CDR3 has 13 amino acids. Germline assignment: CDR1 LNHDA and CDR2 SQIVND (reference sequence). The CDR3 region has the DNA TGTGCCAGTAGATCGGCAGGCGCGTCGCCCCTCCACTTT. This encodes CASRSAGASPLHF. The whole variable domain, filled in from reference TRBV19 and TRBJ1-6, reads DGGITQSPKYLFRKEGQNVTLSCEQNLNHDAMYWYRQDPGQGLRLIYYSQIVNDFQKGDIAEGYSVSREKKESFPLTVTSAQKNPTAFYLCASRSAGASPLHFGNGTRLTVT.

V and J are TRBV11-2 and TRBJ2-5; D might be TRBD2 (5 bases). Germline values: CDR1 SGHAT, CDR2 FQNNGV. The CDR3 has 12 amino acids. Between the trimmed V and J ends, which lost 3 bases and 7 bases, there was a span of 9 bases. In DNA, the CDR3 is TGTGCCAGCAGCTTTGAACGGGGGACCCAGTACTTC. Translation: CASSFERGTQYF.

In its sample, this clone was seen a few times. The genes are TRBV11-2 and TRBJ2-5, with D possibly being TRBD2 (6 bases). V dropped 4 bases and J dropped 0 bases, with 15 bases sitting between them. Germline loops: CDR1 SGHAT, CDR2 FQNNGV. CDR3 length: 16 amino acids. DNA of the CDR3: TGTGCCAGCAGCTCGTCCCTTACTAGCTACCAAGAGACCCAGTACTTC. It codes for CASSSSLTSYQETQYF.

The rearrangement joins TRBV27 to TRBJ1-1, with 10 positions matching TRBD1. After removal of 5 bases from V and 8 bases from J, the junction contained 11 bases not matched to a gene. CDR3 length equals 15 residues. CDR1 is MNHEY and CDR2 is SMNVEV in the germline V gene (reference sequence). The DNA of the CDR3 is TGTGCCAGCAGTAATACCGGGACAGGGGTTAAAGAAGCTTTCTTT. Residues: CASSNTGTGVKEAFF.

This rearrangement joins TRBV27 to TRBJ1-1, with 9 nucleotides matching TRBD1. J lost 1 base, V lost 5 bases, and 5 bases had no gene match. The V gene's germline CDR1 is MNHEY and CDR2 SMNVEV (reference sequence). This CDR3 is 15 amino acids long. The CDR3 DNA reads as TGTGCCAGCAGTCCAACAGGGGGCCGGAACACTGAAGCTTTCTTT. This translates into CASSPTGGRNTEAFF.

This chain joins TRBV7-9 and TRBJ1-2, with 8 bases aligning to TRBD1. The ends lost 5 bases at V and 4 bases at J; junction bases unmatched: 9. The CDR3 extends over 15 amino acids. The germline gives CDR1 SEHNR, CDR2 FQNEAQ (reference sequence). The CDR3 bases are TGTGCCAGCAGCGTCAGAGCCGGGACAGGCTATGGCTACACCTTC. This gives the protein CASSVRAGTGYGYTF. Based on the CDR3 plus reference TRBV7-9 and TRBJ1-2, the full variable domain is DTGVSQNPRHKITKRGQNVTFRCDPISEHNRLYWYRQTLGQGPEFLTYFQNEAQLEKSRLLSDRFSAERPKGSFSTLEIQRTEQGDSAMYLCASSVRAGTGYGYTFGSGTRLTVV.

The table lists this clone with a few counts. The V gene is TRBV5-1, the J gene TRBJ2-1, with D tentatively TRBD2 (5 bases). This CDR3 is built from 11 residues. Germline CDR1 reads SGHRS; CDR2 reads YFSETQ. V was pared by 2 bases and J by 9 bases, with 6 bases between. Here the CDR3 DNA reads TGCGCCAGCAGCTTTGAGGGTGAGCAGTTCTTC. It yields the protein CASSFEGEQFF.

V gene TRBV20-1 combines with J gene TRBJ2-2; TRBD2 matches at 7 bases. CDR1 is DFQATT and CDR2 is SNEGSKA in the germline V gene (reference sequence). The CDR3 runs 17 residues. V shed 3 bases, J shed 0 bases, and the junction held 10 bases outside the gene matches. The CDR3 bases are TGCAGTGCTAGTGGCGGTAGCGGGTCCGCGAACACCGGGGAGCTGTTTTTT. Amino acids: CSASGGSGSANTGELFF.